The clone carrying this T cell receptor (beta chain) was detected only once. Adults between about 18 and 89 years of age took part from 24 US areas. Clinical history reported by participants formed the basis on which cohorts were assigned. Trimming cost V 7 bases and J 4 bases, with 11 bases left between them. The CDR3 is 13 residues long. This sample is part of a study of blood T cell repertoires in COVID-19. Background on the study: Some COVID-19 samples were acute and others convalescent; all came from the United States, Italy and Spain.

Method: immunoSEQ multiplex PCR; TCRdb's copy keeps in-frame clones and lacks some. The repertoire holds under 200,000 clones, with less than 85% as singletons. The source of this sequence is an older woman with acute COVID-19. The specimen was PBMCs or T cells enriched from blood (not recorded which). The rearrangement joins TRBV12-3 or TRBV12-4 to TRBJ1-5; D may be TRBD1 (6 bases). CDR3 in amino acids: CASNPGTNQPQHF. Here the CDR3 DNA reads TGTGCCAGCAATCCCGGGACAAATCAGCCCCAGCATTTT.